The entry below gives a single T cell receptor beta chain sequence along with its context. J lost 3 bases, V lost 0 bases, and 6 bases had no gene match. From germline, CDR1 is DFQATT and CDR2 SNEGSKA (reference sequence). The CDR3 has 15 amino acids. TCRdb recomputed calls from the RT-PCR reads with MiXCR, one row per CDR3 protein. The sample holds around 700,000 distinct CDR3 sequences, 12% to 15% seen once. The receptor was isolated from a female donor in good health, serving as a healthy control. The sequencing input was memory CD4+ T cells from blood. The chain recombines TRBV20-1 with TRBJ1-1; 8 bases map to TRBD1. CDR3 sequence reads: CSARDPQGAYTEAFF. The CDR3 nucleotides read TGCAGTGCTAGAGATCCGCAGGGGGCTTACACTGAAGCTTTCTTT.